A single sample is the source of the 20 T cell receptor beta chains below, sequenced in a study of graft-versus-host responses after intestinal transplantation. Assay used: immunoSEQ multiplex PCR; TCRdb lists only in-frame clones, some missing. The sample includes tens of thousands of clones, roughly 83% of them seen just once. The source was PBMCs, collected roughly 29 days after intestinal transplant. These receptors all stem from a human patient who received an intestinal transplant, so some T cells may come from the graft donor.

The rearrangement joins TRBV9 to TRBJ2-1; D is ambiguous. Germline values: CDR1 SGDLS, CDR2 YYNGEE. CDR3 length equals 14 residues. V gave up 0 bases and J gave up 2 bases, with 6 bases separating them. Here the CDR3 reads CASSVDRAYNEQFF. The CDR3 DNA is TGTGCCAGCAGCGTAGATAGGGCCTACAATGAGCAGTTCTTC.

The V and J genes are TRBV7-4 and TRBJ2-2; D is uncertain. From germline, CDR1 is SGHVT and CDR2 SQSDAQ. V was shortened by 5 bases and J by 6 bases, with 13 bases between the two germline ends. CDR3 length: 14 amino acids. Written as DNA, the CDR3 is TGTGCCAGCAGCCCCCCTCTGGTTTCCGGGGAGCTGTTTTTT. Protein: CASSPPLVSGELFF.

The chain is built from TRBV4-3 and TRBJ2-1, with 10 bases matching TRBD2. This CDR3 region has 19 residues. Germline loops: CDR1 LGHNA, CDR2 YSLEER. Unmatched junction bases numbered 16, after V lost 0 bases and J lost 8 bases. CDR3 sequence (DNA): TGCGCCAGCAGCCAAGATAAAAGCGGGGGGGCAGCAAGTCCGTATGAGCAGTTCTTC. It encodes CASSQDKSGGAASPYEQFF.

The chain employs TRBV4-1 and TRBJ2-5, with D possibly being TRBD2 (5 bases). Trimming took off 1 base at V and 3 bases at J, with 9 bases between the two ends. Germline V gene sequence: CDR1 MGHRA, CDR2 YSYEKL. The CDR3 is 14 amino acids. This CDR3 reads CASSQAGLEETQYF. The CDR3 DNA is TGCGCCAGCAGCCAAGCCGGACTTGAAGAGACCCAGTACTTC.

The chain joins TRBV2 to TRBJ1-5; TRBD1 matches at 7 bases. V dropped 4 bases and J dropped 5; count of bases not matched to a gene: 8. The CDR3 is 15 amino acids. Germline lookup yields CDR1 SNHLY and CDR2 FYNNEI. The CDR3 DNA follows: TGTGCCAGCAGTGTAGAGGGGACAGTTGATCAGCCCCAGCATTTT. Amino acids: CASSVEGTVDQPQHF.

The chain is built from TRBV29-1 and TRBJ1-2, with 8 bases fitting TRBD1. With 7 bases clipped from V and 2 bases from J, the junction kept 9 bases outside the gene matches. CDR1 is SQVTM and CDR2 is ANQGSEA in the germline V gene. There are 14 residues in the CDR3. CDR3 nucleotides: TGCAGCGACCGACAGGGGAGGTCGAACTATGGCTACACCTTC. Amino acid sequence: CSDRQGRSNYGYTF.

The chain carries TRBV4-1 and TRBJ2-1; 10 bases match TRBD2. Germline values: CDR1 MGHRA, CDR2 YSYEKL. The CDR3 extends over 17 amino acids. V shed 5 bases and J 0 bases; nucleotides not matched to a gene: 7. The CDR3 reads CASSTSGLAHSYNEQFF. The CDR3 DNA is TGCGCCAGCAGCACTTCGGGACTAGCGCACTCCTACAATGAGCAGTTCTTC.

V is TRBV7-9 and J is TRBJ2-2; D unresolved. Deletions cut 5 bases from V and 3 bases from J, with 4 bases between. The CDR3 totals 12 residues. Germline CDR1 is SEHNR and CDR2 is FQNEAQ (reference sequence). For the CDR3, the DNA is TGTGCCAGCAGCGCCGACACCGGGGAGCTGTTTTTT. It codes for CASSADTGELFF.

This clone was seen once. The chain couples TRBV6-1 to TRBJ1-3; D uncertain. Germline V CDR1 and CDR2: MNHNS, SASEGT. CDR3 length: 12 residues. Trimming left V 7 bases short and J 4 bases short, with 8 bases between. CDR3 in amino acids: CASTDEGNTIYF. CDR3 in DNA: TGTGCCAGCACGGACGAAGGAAACACCATATATTTT.

The V gene is TRBV30, the J gene TRBJ2-5; D unclear. Trimming cost V 0 bases and J 4 bases, with 3 bases left between them. The CDR3 consists of 11 residues. Per the germline V gene, CDR1 is GTSNPN and CDR2 is SVGIG (reference sequence). The CDR3 DNA reads TGTGCCTGGAGTGTATCAGAGACCCAGTACTTC. The encoded protein is CAWSVSETQYF.

V is TRBV5-8 and J is TRBJ2-7; 11 bases match TRBD2. V shed 4 bases and J 0 bases; nucleotides not matched to a gene: 12. From germline, CDR1 is SGHTS and CDR2 YDEGEE. The CDR3 consists of 18 residues. The CDR3 region has the DNA TGTGCCAGCAGCATTAGCGGGAGGGCCGCTTTGGCCTCCTACGAGCAGTACTTC. Translation: CASSISGRAALASYEQYF. The full variable domain, with the rest looked up from reference TRBV5-8 and TRBJ2-7, is EAGVTQSPTHLIKTRGQQATLRCSPISGHTSVYWYQQALGLGLQFLLWYDEGEERNRGNFPPRFSGRQFPNYSSELNVNALELEDSALYLCASSISGRAALASYEQYFGPGTRLTVT.

This sequence joins TRBV25-1 and TRBJ2-6; D remains ambiguous. CDR1 and CDR2 from the germline V gene are MGHDK and SYGVNS. This CDR3 is 15 amino acids long. V lost 4 bases, J lost 0 bases, and 7 bases lay in between. CDR3 in amino acids: CASSVRSSGANVLTF. The CDR3 DNA reads TGTGCCAGCAGTGTACGGAGCTCTGGGGCCAACGTCCTGACTTTC.

V is TRBV5-4 and J is TRBJ2-7, with D unclear. CDR1 is SGHNT and CDR2 is YYREEE in the germline V gene (reference sequence). CDR3 length: 13 amino acids. Trimming took 5 bases from V and 0 from J, leaving 9 bases between them. CDR3 coding DNA: TGTGCCAGCAGGCCGGAGAGCTCCTACGAGCAGTACTTC. It encodes CASRPESSYEQYF.

This clone was counted only a few times. J is TRBJ2-1 and V is TRBV27, with D possibly being TRBD1 (6 bases). Germline CDR1 reads MNHEY; CDR2 reads SMNVEV (reference sequence). The CDR3 covers 14 residues. Trimming left V 6 bases short and J 7 bases short, with 16 bases between. The CDR3: CASSPQGLGNEQFF. The CDR3, as DNA: TGTGCCAGCAGCCCTCAGGGGCTGGGAAATGAGCAGTTCTTC.

The rearrangement links TRBV13 to TRBJ2-3, with TRBD1 matching over 10 bases. Looked up from germline, CDR1 is PRHDT and CDR2 is FYEKMQ (reference sequence). Germline trimming cut 2 bases from V and 5 bases from J; bases unmatched to any gene: 10. The CDR3 has 17 amino acids. The CDR3 DNA follows: TGTGCCAGCAGCTTAAGATTAGCGGGGACAGGGGAAGATACGCAGTATTTT. Translated, it gives CASSLRLAGTGEDTQYF. Full variable domain (rest looked up from reference TRBV13 and TRBJ2-3): AAGVIQSPRHLIKEKRETATLKCYPIPRHDTVYWYQQGPGQDPQFLISFYEKMQSDKGSIPDRFSAQQFSDYHSELNMSSLELGDSALYFCASSLRLAGTGEDTQYFGPGTRLTVL.

The rearrangement links TRBV5-1 to TRBJ2-5; 12 bases fit TRBD2. Trimming took 4 bases from V and 11 from J; bases not matched to a gene: 9. CDR3 size: 14 residues. Germline values: CDR1 SGHRS, CDR2 YFSETQ. The CDR3: CASSPGTSGSEQYF. CDR3 DNA sequence: TGCGCCAGCAGCCCCGGGACTAGCGGGTCTGAGCAGTACTTC. Variable domain in full (rest from reference TRBV5-1 and TRBJ2-5): KAGVTQTPRYLIKTRGQQVTLSCSPISGHRSVSWYQQTPGQGLQFLFEYFSETQRNKGNFPGRFSGRQFSNSRSEMNVSTLELGDSALYLCASSPGTSGSEQYFGPGTRLLVL.

About this clone itself: The sample carries other DNA sequences with the same CDR3. V gene TRBV4-1 combines with J gene TRBJ2-7, with unresolved D. The CDR3 runs to 15 residues. The V and J ends lost 6 bases and 2 bases respectively, with 17 bases between them. CDR1 and CDR2 (germline): MGHRA, YSYEKL. The CDR3 bases are TGCGCCAGCAGTCAATCCCGGACCACCCCCTACGAGCAGTACTTC. Amino acids: CASSQSRTTPYEQYF.

J is TRBJ2-5 and V is TRBV10-3; 10 bases line up with TRBD2. CDR3 size: 16 residues. CDR1 and CDR2 (germline): ENHRY, SYGVKD. V shed 6 bases, J shed 0 bases, and the junction held 7 bases outside the gene matches. CDR3 bases: TGTGCCATCAGGCCGGGACTAGCGAATCACCAAGAGACCCAGTACTTC. The encoded protein is CAIRPGLANHQETQYF.

The chain combines TRBV19 with TRBJ1-1; D gene unclear. CDR3 length equals 13 residues. CDR1 is LNHDA, CDR2 SQIVND, per germline (reference sequence). Between the trimmed V and J ends, which lost 7 bases and 4 bases, there was a span of 13 bases. CDR3 region: CASNTYGGTEAFF. The CDR3 DNA follows: TGTGCCAGTAACACCTACGGAGGCACTGAAGCTTTCTTT. Based on the CDR3 plus reference TRBV19 and TRBJ1-1, the full variable domain is DGGITQSPKYLFRKEGQNVTLSCEQNLNHDAMYWYRQDPGQGLRLIYYSQIVNDFQKGDIAEGYSVSREKKESFPLTVTSAQKNPTAFYLCASNTYGGTEAFFGQGTRLTVV.

This clone has just a few counts. The chain recombines TRBV10-1 with TRBJ2-2, with 9 bases aligning to TRBD2. Germline V CDR1 and CDR2: WNHNN, SYGVQD (reference sequence). The length of the CDR3 is 15 residues. Trimming took 2 bases from V and 4 from J; bases not matched to a gene: 2. The DNA of the CDR3 is TGCGCCAGCAGTGAGGATAGCGGGAGCACCGGGGAGCTGTTTTTT. The encoded protein is CASSEDSGSTGELFF.